A selection of T cell receptor beta chains follows, all from one sample in a study of shared clonotypes between healthy human individuals. Repertoires were generated with immunoSEQ multiplex PCR, while TCRdb's copy carries only in-frame clones and drops some. The table includes some 2,400,000 clones, 95% detected once. The sample was naive CD4+ T cells sorted from blood. The receptors were gathered from a man younger than 35 in good health. Each CDR3 is given with its conserved first and last residue. Fields, in order: D gene, V gene, J gene, clone size, CDR3 DNA, CDR3 protein. The D gene is left open where the match is weak. Clone size, where shown, is once, few, many, or a class for clones that have expanded.

D: TRBD2; V: TRBV15; J: TRBJ2-7; size: NA; DNA: TGTGCCACCAGCAGCGGGACTAGCGGGATCTCCTACGAGCAGTACTTC; CDR3: CATSSGTSGISYEQYF
D: NA; V: TRBV18; J: TRBJ1-3; size: once; DNA: TGTGCCAGCTCCAGCGGGTCGGCCTCTGGAAACACCATATATTTT; CDR3: CASSSGSASGNTIYF
D: NA; V: TRBV29-1; J: TRBJ2-1; size: NA; DNA: TGCAGCGCGGGGGACGGATCGGGTGAGCAGTTCTTC; CDR3: CSAGDGSGEQFF
D: TRBD2; V: TRBV9; J: TRBJ2-3; size: NA; DNA: TGTGCCAGCAGCGTAGCAGGACTAGCGGGAGGTCTCACAGATACGCAGTATTTT; CDR3: CASSVAGLAGGLTDTQYF
D: NA; V: TRBV7-7; J: TRBJ2-2; size: NA; DNA: TGTGCTAGCAGCTTAGAGGGCACCGGGGAGCTGTTTTTT; CDR3: CASSLEGTGELFF
D: NA; V: TRBV5-1; J: TRBJ1-1; size: NA; DNA: TGCGCCAGCAGCTTGAGGTCATCGGGGGGAGGCACTGAAGCTTTCTTT; CDR3: CASSLRSSGGGTEAFF
D: NA; V: TRBV28; J: TRBJ1-1; size: NA; DNA: TGTGCCAGCAGTTTATGGATCGGCAGTATGAACACTGAAGCTTTCTTT; CDR3: CASSLWIGSMNTEAFF
D: NA; V: TRBV6-1; J: TRBJ1-5; size: NA; DNA: TGTGCCAGCAGACTTAACCGGCAGGGGAATCAGCCCCAGCATTTT; CDR3: CASRLNRQGNQPQHF
D: TRBD2; V: TRBV25-1; J: TRBJ2-3; size: NA; DNA: TGTGCCAGCAGTGAATTCGTAGCGGGAGTAGATACGCAGTATTTT; CDR3: CASSEFVAGVDTQYF
D: NA; V: TRBV19; J: TRBJ1-1; size: NA; DNA: TGTGCCAGTAGTATCCCACAGATGAACACTGAAGCTTTCTTT; CDR3: CASSIPQMNTEAFF
D: TRBD2; V: TRBV4-2; J: TRBJ2-5; size: NA; DNA: TGTGCCAGCAGCTTAGGGACTAGCGGGGTGGAGACCCAGTACTTC; CDR3: CASSLGTSGVETQYF
D: NA; V: TRBV4-2; J: TRBJ2-3; size: NA; DNA: TGTGCCAGCAGCCAAGCCCCCAGGCGTTCCACAGATACGCAGTATTTT; CDR3: CASSQAPRRSTDTQYF
D: NA; V: TRBV5-1; J: TRBJ2-2; size: NA; DNA: TGCGCCAGCAGCCGGGTTGCGGGCACGAACACCGGGGAGCTGTTTTTT; CDR3: CASSRVAGTNTGELFF
D: NA; V: TRBV6-6; J: TRBJ2-5; size: NA; DNA: TGTGCCAGCAGTTACCCGCAGACAGTCCAAGAGACCCAGTACTTC; CDR3: CASSYPQTVQETQYF
D: NA; V: TRBV30; J: TRBJ1-5; size: NA; DNA: TGTGCCTGGAGTGTCGGGTGGGGAAATCAGCCCCAGCATTTT; CDR3: CAWSVGWGNQPQHF
D: NA; V: TRBV7-9; J: TRBJ1-6; size: NA; DNA: TGTGCCAGCAGCTTAGATGTGTTGAAAGATCGATCACCCCTCCACTTT; CDR3: CASSLDVLKDRSPLHF
D: NA; V: TRBV2; J: TRBJ1-5; size: NA; DNA: TGTGCCAGCAGTGAAGCGTCCAGCAATAATCAGCCCCAGCATTTT; CDR3: CASSEASSNNQPQHF
D: TRBD1; V: TRBV5-4; J: TRBJ2-7; size: NA; DNA: TGTGCCAGCAGCTTACCCGGACAGGGGGCCTACGAGCAGTACTTC; CDR3: CASSLPGQGAYEQYF
D: NA; V: TRBV2; J: TRBJ1-2; size: once; DNA: TGTGCCAGCAGCGAACAGGGAGGGTCTGGCTACACCTTC; CDR3: CASSEQGGSGYTF
D: NA; V: TRBV4-3; J: TRBJ1-5; size: few; DNA: TGCGCCAGCAGCCAAGGGCTGGAACAGCCCCAGCATTTT; CDR3: CASSQGLEQPQHF
D: NA; V: TRBV28; J: TRBJ2-5; size: NA; DNA: TGTGCCAGCAGTAACCGGGGCCAAGGATCGACCCAGTACTTC; CDR3: CASSNRGQGSTQYF
D: TRBD2; V: TRBV18; J: TRBJ2-1; size: NA; DNA: TGTGCCAGCTCACCGACTAGCGGGGCACACAATGAGCAGTTCTTC; CDR3: CASSPTSGAHNEQFF
D: TRBD2; V: TRBV6-8; J: TRBJ2-5; size: NA; DNA: TGTGCCAGCAGTTTGGGCGGGAGGGCCAATGAGGAGACCCAGTACTTC; CDR3: CASSLGGRANEETQYF
D: NA; V: TRBV6-5; J: TRBJ2-3; size: NA; DNA: TGTGCCAGCAGCCACAAGCGGATCAGCACAGATACGCAGTATTTT; CDR3: CASSHKRISTDTQYF
D: NA; V: TRBV2; J: TRBJ1-2; size: NA; DNA: TGTGCCAGCTACGGCGGAAACTATGGCTACACCTTC; CDR3: CASYGGNYGYTF
D: NA; V: TRBV2; J: TRBJ2-7; size: NA; DNA: TGTGCCAGCACCCAAGGATCTATAAACTTATACGAGCAGTACTTC; CDR3: CASTQGSINLYEQYF
D: NA; V: TRBV18; J: TRBJ2-5; size: NA; DNA: TGTGCCAGCTCACCAAGAGGGGAAGGGGCTCAAGAGACCCAGTACTTC; CDR3: CASSPRGEGAQETQYF
D: TRBD2; V: TRBV4-3; J: TRBJ2-1; size: NA; DNA: TGCGCCAGCAGCCAAGAAACTAGCGGGAGGCATAATGAGCAGTTCTTC; CDR3: CASSQETSGRHNEQFF
D: NA; V: TRBV19; J: TRBJ2-7; size: NA; DNA: TGTGCCAGTAGTCCCGACGTAACCTACGAGCAGTACTTC; CDR3: CASSPDVTYEQYF
D: TRBD1; V: TRBV5-1; J: TRBJ2-2; size: NA; DNA: TGCGCCAGCACCCGGGACAGGGGGCGAACCGGGGAGCTGTTTTTT; CDR3: CASTRDRGRTGELFF
D: TRBD1; V: TRBV18; J: TRBJ2-7; size: once; DNA: TGTGCCAGCTCACCCGGGACAGGTTACGAGCAGTACTTC; CDR3: CASSPGTGYEQYF
D: NA; V: TRBV28; J: TRBJ2-7; size: NA; DNA: TGTGCCAGCAGTTCCCCCCCCCGCTCCTACGAGCAGTACTTC; CDR3: CASSSPPRSYEQYF
D: NA; V: TRBV5-1; J: TRBJ1-1; size: NA; DNA: TGCGCCAGCAGCTTGGCTGGGCAAACGAACACTGAAGCTTTCTTT; CDR3: CASSLAGQTNTEAFF
D: NA; V: TRBV7-2; J: TRBJ1-1; size: NA; DNA: TGTGCCAGCAGCTCCCGGACGGCGACCACTGAAGCTTTCTTT; CDR3: CASSSRTATTEAFF
D: NA; V: TRBV5-1; J: TRBJ2-5; size: NA; DNA: TGCGCCAGCAGTGATCAGGGGAGGGAGACCCAGTACTTC; CDR3: CASSDQGRETQYF
D: NA; V: TRBV21-1; J: TRBJ1-2; size: once; DNA: TGTGCCAGCAGCAAAGCGTTGGTCAGGGAGGGTCGTGGCTACACCTTC; CDR3: CASSKALVREGRGYTF
D: NA; V: TRBV7-9; J: TRBJ1-2; size: once; DNA: TGTGCCAGCAGCTTAGACGGCGGCGCTGGCTATGGCTACACCTTC; CDR3: CASSLDGGAGYGYTF
D: NA; V: TRBV10-3; J: TRBJ2-3; size: NA; DNA: TGTGCCATCAGTAACCCCCCAACGGCAGATACGCAGTATTTT; CDR3: CAISNPPTADTQYF
D: NA; V: TRBV10-3; J: TRBJ1-1; size: once; DNA: TGTGCCGGCCGGTCTAACCTGAACACTGAAGCTTTCTTT; CDR3: CAGRSNLNTEAFF
D: TRBD1; V: TRBV10-3; J: TRBJ1-2; size: once; DNA: TGTGCCATCAGTGGGACAGGGGAGGCTGGCTACACCTTC; CDR3: CAISGTGEAGYTF
D: NA; V: TRBV10-3; J: TRBJ1-1; size: NA; DNA: TGTGCCATCAGTGCCGGACAGACGATGAACACTGAAGCTTTCTTT; CDR3: CAISAGQTMNTEAFF
D: NA; V: TRBV6-1; J: TRBJ1-1; size: NA; DNA: TGTGCCAGTCCGGCACAGCCGAACACTGAAGCTTTCTTT; CDR3: CASPAQPNTEAFF
D: NA; V: TRBV4-1; J: TRBJ2-5; size: NA; DNA: TGCGCCAGCAGCCCCGAGGCGTATGGGGAGACCCAGTACTTC; CDR3: CASSPEAYGETQYF
D: NA; V: TRBV10-2; J: TRBJ2-7; size: NA; DNA: TGCGCCAGCAGGGACAGCTCCTACGAGCAGTACTTC; CDR3: CASRDSSYEQYF
D: TRBD1; V: TRBV2; J: TRBJ1-5; size: NA; DNA: TGTGCCAGCATGGAGAACAGGGGTCAGCCCCAGCATTTT; CDR3: CASMENRGQPQHF
D: NA; V: TRBV18; J: TRBJ1-3; size: NA; DNA: TGTGCCAGCTCACCCGATGGAAACACCATATATTTT; CDR3: CASSPDGNTIYF
D: NA; V: TRBV13; J: TRBJ2-5; size: NA; DNA: TGTGCCAGCAGCTTGGTTGGGGAGACCCAGTACTTC; CDR3: CASSLVGETQYF
D: TRBD1; V: TRBV27; J: TRBJ1-6; size: NA; DNA: TGTGCCAGCAGGCGGACAGGTGGTTCACCCCTCCACTTT; CDR3: CASRRTGGSPLHF
D: TRBD2; V: TRBV7-2; J: TRBJ2-7; size: NA; DNA: TGTGCCAGCAGCTTAGAACTAGCGGGGGGCTACGAGCAGTACTTC; CDR3: CASSLELAGGYEQYF
D: NA; V: TRBV28; J: TRBJ1-1; size: NA; DNA: TGTGCCAGCGAACGGGAGGGGAGGACTGAAGCTTTCTTT; CDR3: CASEREGRTEAFF
D: NA; V: TRBV15; J: TRBJ2-7; size: NA; DNA: TGTGCCACCAGCAGAGTTCAGGGGTTCGAGCAGTACTTC; CDR3: CATSRVQGFEQYF
D: TRBD2; V: TRBV9; J: TRBJ2-7; size: NA; DNA: TGTGCCAGCAGCCCCCGAACTAGCGGGAGCTCCTACGAGCAGTACTTC; CDR3: CASSPRTSGSSYEQYF
D: TRBD1; V: TRBV28; J: TRBJ2-7; size: NA; DNA: TGTGCCAGCAGTGGACAGGGGGGGAAGTACGAGCAGTACTTC; CDR3: CASSGQGGKYEQYF
D: NA; V: TRBV28; J: TRBJ1-1; size: NA; DNA: TGTGCCAGCAGCTCCGGACAAGTCACTGAAGCTTTCTTT; CDR3: CASSSGQVTEAFF
D: NA; V: TRBV19; J: TRBJ2-6; size: NA; DNA: TGTGCCAGTAGTAAATCCTCTGGGGCCAACGTCCTGACTTTC; CDR3: CASSKSSGANVLTF
D: NA; V: TRBV4-3; J: TRBJ2-2; size: NA; DNA: TGCGCCAGCAGCCCCGGGCCAAATCCCACCGGGGAGCTGTTTTTT; CDR3: CASSPGPNPTGELFF
D: NA; V: TRBV9; J: TRBJ1-1; size: NA; DNA: TGTGCCAGCAGCCCTCTTCTCGGGAACACTGAAGCTTTCTTT; CDR3: CASSPLLGNTEAFF
D: NA; V: TRBV7-8; J: TRBJ2-3; size: NA; DNA: TGTGCCAGCAGCTTAGAAGCGGGCAGGGGGAGCACAGATACGCAGTATTTT; CDR3: CASSLEAGRGSTDTQYF
D: NA; V: TRBV25-1; J: TRBJ2-2; size: NA; DNA: TGTGCCAGCTCCACAGGGCAGAGCACCGGGGAGCTGTTTTTT; CDR3: CASSTGQSTGELFF
D: NA; V: TRBV5-1; J: TRBJ1-1; size: NA; DNA: TGCGCCAGCAGTTCGTTCCGGAACTCTGAAGCTTTCTTT; CDR3: CASSSFRNSEAFF